The clone carrying this TCR beta chain was found a few times. As yet, its antigen is unknown. Germline CDR1 reads GTSNPN; CDR2 reads SVGIG (reference sequence). V was trimmed by 2 bases and J by 10 bases, leaving 5 bases between them. This CDR3 comprises 10 residues. The sample originates from a study of beta chain features in type 1 diabetes. About the study: Patients shared similar age, gender and cell yields with healthy donors. Regarding the study as a whole: More deletions and fewer insertions at VDJ junctions were found in patients with type 1 diabetes. Type 1 diabetes patients showed a moderate but significant shortening of TCRB CDR3s in all four CD4+ subsets.

Sorting with CD45RO/CCR7/CD25/CD127/CD95/CD27 yielded naive, central memory, regulatory and stem-like memory CD4+ cells. Expressed TCRB transcripts were sequenced, since all the RNA that had been isolated was reverse transcribed. Sequencing used immunoSEQ multiplex PCR; TCRdb keeps in-frame clones, though not all of them. This sample has nearly 250,000 clones, with around 65% found just once. The source of this sequence is a man aged 25 to 40 in good health. Sequences were obtained from naive CD4+ T cells from blood. V is TRBV30 and J is TRBJ2-2; D is uncertain. In nucleotides, the CDR3 is TGTGCCTGGAGTAGAGTGGAGCTGTTTTTT. This translates into CAWSRVELFF. Combining the CDR3 with reference TRBV30 and TRBJ2-2 gives the whole variable domain SQTIHQWPATLVQPVGSPLSLECTVEGTSNPNLYWYRQAAGRGLQLLFYSVGIGQISSEVPQNLSASRPQDRQFILSSKKLLLSDSGFYLCAWSRVELFFGEGSRLTVL.